This entry lists 3 T cell receptor beta chains sequenced from one sample in a study. TCRdb processed the 5' RACE reads anew with MiXCR; each CDR3 protein has one entry. The sample comprises several thousand distinct CDR3 sequences, roughly 31% of which are singletons, and 6% to 9.5% rests with the top ten. Sequencing was carried out using memory CD4+ T cells sorted from a lymph node. Indicated subset: memory CD4+ T cells, CD4+CD45RO+CD25-. The receptors were sampled from a female donor with breast cancer.

The table lists this clonotype with a few counts. The chain employs TRBV7-2 and TRBJ2-6; D is perhaps TRBD2 (5 bases). V was shortened by 2 bases and J by 7 bases, with 9 bases between the two germline ends. The CDR3 has 14 residues. Germline loops: CDR1 SGHTA, CDR2 FQGNSA. The CDR3 sequence: CASSLKAGANVLTF. In DNA, the CDR3 is TGTGCCAGCAGCTTAAAGGCGGGCGCCAACGTCCTGACTTTC.

This clonotype is medium-sized in the sample. The chain links TRBV18 to TRBJ1-1; TRBD1 matches at 7 bases. With V trimmed by 4 bases and J by 0 bases, 8 bases remained unmatched. The germline V gene encodes CDR1 KGHSH and CDR2 LQKENI. There are 16 residues in the CDR3. This chain's CDR3 is CASSLMTGQMNTEAFF. For the CDR3, the DNA is TGTGCCAGCTCACTAATGACAGGGCAGATGAACACTGAAGCTTTCTTT.

In the case of this clonotype: Possible read error: a much larger clone is one base away. The chain combines TRBV12-3 or TRBV12-4 with TRBJ2-7; possible D gene TRBD2, 6 bases. The CDR3 contains 20 residues. CDR3 in DNA: TGTGACAGCAGTTACCGACAGTTTCTGGGTGCTCGGGGGAACTCCTACGAGCAGTACTTC. The encoded protein is CDSSYRQFLGARGNSYEQYF.